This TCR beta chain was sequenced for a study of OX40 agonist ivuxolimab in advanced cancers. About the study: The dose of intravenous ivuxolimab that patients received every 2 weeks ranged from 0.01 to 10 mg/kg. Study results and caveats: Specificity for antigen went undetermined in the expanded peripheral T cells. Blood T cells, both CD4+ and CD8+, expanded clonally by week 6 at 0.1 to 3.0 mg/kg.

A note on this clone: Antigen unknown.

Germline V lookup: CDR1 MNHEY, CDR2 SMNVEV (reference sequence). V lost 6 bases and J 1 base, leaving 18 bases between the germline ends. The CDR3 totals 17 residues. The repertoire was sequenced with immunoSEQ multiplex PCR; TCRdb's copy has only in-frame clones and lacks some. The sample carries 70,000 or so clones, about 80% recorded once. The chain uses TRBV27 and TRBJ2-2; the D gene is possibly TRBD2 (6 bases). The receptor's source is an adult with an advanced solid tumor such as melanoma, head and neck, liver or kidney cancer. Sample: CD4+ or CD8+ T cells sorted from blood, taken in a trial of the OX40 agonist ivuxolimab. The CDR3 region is CASSLTGRRGNTGELFF. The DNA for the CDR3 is TGTGCCAGCAGCTTAACGGGTCGGCGGGGGAACACCGGGGAGCTGTTTTTT.